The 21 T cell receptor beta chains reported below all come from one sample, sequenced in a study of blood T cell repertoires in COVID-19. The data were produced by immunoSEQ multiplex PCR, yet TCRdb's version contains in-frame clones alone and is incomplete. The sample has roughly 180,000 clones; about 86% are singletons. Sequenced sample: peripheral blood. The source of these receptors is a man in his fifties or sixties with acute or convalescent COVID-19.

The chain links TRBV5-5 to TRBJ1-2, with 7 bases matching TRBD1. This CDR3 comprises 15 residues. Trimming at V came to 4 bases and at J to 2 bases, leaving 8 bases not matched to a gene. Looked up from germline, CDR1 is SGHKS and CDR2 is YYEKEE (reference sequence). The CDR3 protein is CASSPDLGGNYGYTF. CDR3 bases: TGTGCCAGCAGCCCCGACTTAGGGGGCAACTATGGCTACACCTTC. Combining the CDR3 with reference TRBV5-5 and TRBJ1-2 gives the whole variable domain DAGVTQSPTHLIKTRGQQVTLRCSPISGHKSVSWYQQVLGQGPQFIFQYYEKEERGRGNFPDRFSARQFPNYSSELNVNALLLGDSALYLCASSPDLGGNYGYTFGSGTRLTVV.

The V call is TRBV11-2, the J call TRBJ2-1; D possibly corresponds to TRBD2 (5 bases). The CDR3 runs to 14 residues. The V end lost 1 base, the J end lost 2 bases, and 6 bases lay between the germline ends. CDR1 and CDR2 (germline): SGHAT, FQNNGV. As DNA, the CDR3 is TGTGCCAGCAGCTTAGCGACTACCTACAATGAGCAGTTCTTC. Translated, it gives CASSLATTYNEQFF.

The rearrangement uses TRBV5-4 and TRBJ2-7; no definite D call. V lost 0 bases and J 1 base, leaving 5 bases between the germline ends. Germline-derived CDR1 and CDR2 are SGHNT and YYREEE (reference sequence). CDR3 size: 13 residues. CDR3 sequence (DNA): TGTGCCAGCAGCTTGGCCACATCCTACGAGCAGTACTTC. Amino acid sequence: CASSLATSYEQYF. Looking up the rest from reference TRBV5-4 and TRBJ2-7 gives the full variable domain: ETGVTQSPTHLIKTRGQQVTLRCSSQSGHNTVSWYQQALGQGPQFIFQYYREEENGRGNFPPRFSGLQFPNYSSELNVNALELDDSALYLCASSLATSYEQYFGPGTRLTVT.

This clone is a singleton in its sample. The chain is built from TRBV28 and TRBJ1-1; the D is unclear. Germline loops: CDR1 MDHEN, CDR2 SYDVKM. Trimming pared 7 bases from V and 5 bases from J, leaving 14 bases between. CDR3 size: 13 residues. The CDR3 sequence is CASTERGRTEAFF. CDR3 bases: TGTGCCAGCACGGAAAGAGGGCGGACTGAAGCTTTCTTT.

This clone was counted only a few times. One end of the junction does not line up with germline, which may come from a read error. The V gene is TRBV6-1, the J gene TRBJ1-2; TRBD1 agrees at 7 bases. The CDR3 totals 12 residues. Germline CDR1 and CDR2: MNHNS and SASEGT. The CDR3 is CASSESKGAVKF. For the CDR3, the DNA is TGTGCCAGCAGTGAAAGTAAGGGGGCCGTAAAGTTC.

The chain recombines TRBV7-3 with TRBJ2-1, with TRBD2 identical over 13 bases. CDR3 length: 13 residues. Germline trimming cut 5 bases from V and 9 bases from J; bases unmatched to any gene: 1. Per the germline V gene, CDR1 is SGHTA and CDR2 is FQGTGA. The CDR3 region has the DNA TGTGCCAGCAGCCGACTAGCGGGAGGTGAGCAGTTCTTC. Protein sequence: CASSRLAGGEQFF.

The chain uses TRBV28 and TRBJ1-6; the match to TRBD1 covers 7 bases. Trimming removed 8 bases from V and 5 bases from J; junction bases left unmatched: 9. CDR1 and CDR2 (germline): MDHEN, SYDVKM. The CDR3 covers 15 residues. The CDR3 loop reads CASGKDRVDNSPLHF. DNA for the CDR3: TGTGCCAGCGGAAAAGACAGGGTCGATAATTCACCCCTCCACTTT.

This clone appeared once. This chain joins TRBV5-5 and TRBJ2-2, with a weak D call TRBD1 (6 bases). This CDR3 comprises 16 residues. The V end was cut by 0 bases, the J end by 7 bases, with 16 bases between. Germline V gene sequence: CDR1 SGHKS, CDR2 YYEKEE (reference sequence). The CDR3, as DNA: TGTGCCAGCAGCTTGGCGCCCTCAGGGGCGGGCGGGGAGCTGTTTTTT. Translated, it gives CASSLAPSGAGGELFF.

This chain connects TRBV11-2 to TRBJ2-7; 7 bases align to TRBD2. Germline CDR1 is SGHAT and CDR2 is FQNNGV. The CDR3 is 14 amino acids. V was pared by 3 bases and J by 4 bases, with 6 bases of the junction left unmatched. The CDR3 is CASSLAGTKYEQYF. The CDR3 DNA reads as TGTGCCAGCAGCTTGGCGGGGACTAAATACGAGCAGTACTTC.

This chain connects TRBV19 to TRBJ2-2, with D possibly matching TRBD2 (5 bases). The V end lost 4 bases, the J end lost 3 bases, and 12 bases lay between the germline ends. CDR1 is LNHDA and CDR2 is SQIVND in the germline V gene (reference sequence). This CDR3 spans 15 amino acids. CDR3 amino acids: CASSKGSGDTGELFF. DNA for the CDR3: TGTGCCAGTAGTAAGGGATCCGGGGACACCGGGGAGCTGTTTTTT.

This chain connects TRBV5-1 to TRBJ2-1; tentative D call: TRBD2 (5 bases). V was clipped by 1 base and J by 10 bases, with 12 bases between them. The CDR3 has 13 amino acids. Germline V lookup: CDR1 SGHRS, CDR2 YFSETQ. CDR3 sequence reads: CASSLSGFEEQFF. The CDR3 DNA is TGCGCCAGCAGCTTGAGCGGCTTTGAGGAGCAGTTCTTC.

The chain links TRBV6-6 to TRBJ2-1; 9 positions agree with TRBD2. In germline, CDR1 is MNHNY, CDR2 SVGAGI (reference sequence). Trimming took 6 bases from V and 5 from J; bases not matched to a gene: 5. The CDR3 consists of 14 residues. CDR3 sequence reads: CASSAGTSNNEQFF. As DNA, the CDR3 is TGTGCCAGCAGCGCCGGGACTAGCAACAATGAGCAGTTCTTC.

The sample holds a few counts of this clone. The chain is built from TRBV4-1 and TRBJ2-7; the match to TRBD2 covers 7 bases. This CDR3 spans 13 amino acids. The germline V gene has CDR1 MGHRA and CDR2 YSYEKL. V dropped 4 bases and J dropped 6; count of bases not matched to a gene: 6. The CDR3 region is CASSRTRTGEQYF. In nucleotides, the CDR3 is TGCGCCAGCAGCCGGACTAGGACTGGCGAGCAGTACTTC.

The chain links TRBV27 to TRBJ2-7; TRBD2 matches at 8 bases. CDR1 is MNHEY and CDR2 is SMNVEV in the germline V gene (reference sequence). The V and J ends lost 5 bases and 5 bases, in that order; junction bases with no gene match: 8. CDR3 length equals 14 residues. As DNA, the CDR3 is TGTGCCAGCAGTCCCCGGGGGGGGTGGGACGAGCAGTACTTC. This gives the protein CASSPRGGWDEQYF.

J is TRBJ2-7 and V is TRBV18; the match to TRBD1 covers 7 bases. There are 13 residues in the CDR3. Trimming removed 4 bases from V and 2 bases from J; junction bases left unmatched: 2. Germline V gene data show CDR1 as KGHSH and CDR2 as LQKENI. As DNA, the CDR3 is TGTGCCAGCTCACACGGGACAGCCTACGAGCAGTACTTC. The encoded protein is CASSHGTAYEQYF.

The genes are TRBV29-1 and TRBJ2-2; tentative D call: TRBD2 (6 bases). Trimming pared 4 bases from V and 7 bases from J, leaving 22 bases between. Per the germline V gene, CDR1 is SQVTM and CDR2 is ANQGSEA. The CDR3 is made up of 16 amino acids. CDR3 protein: CSVGRRWGGDGGELFF. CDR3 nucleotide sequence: TGCAGCGTTGGACGGAGATGGGGCGGGGATGGCGGGGAGCTGTTTTTT.

CDR3 sequence reads: CASSGAYSGANVLTF. The CDR3 nucleotides read TGTGCCAGCAGTGGGGCCTACTCTGGGGCCAACGTCCTGACTTTC. The chain joins TRBV6-6 to TRBJ2-6, with D possibly matching TRBD1 (5 bases). V lost 5 bases and J lost 0, with 8 bases in between. CDR3 size: 15 residues. The germline V gene has CDR1 MNHNY and CDR2 SVGAGI (reference sequence).

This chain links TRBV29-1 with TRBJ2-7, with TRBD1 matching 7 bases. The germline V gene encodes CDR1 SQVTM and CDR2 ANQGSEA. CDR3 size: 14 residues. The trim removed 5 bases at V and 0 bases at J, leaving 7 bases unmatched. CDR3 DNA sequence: TGCAGCGTTACGTCGGACAGGCTCTCCTACGAGCAGTACTTC. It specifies CSVTSDRLSYEQYF.

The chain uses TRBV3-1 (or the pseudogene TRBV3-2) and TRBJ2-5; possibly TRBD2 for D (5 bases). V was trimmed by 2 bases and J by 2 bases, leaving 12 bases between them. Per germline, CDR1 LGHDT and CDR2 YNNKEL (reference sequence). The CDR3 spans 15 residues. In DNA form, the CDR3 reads TGTGCCAGCAGCCAAATGGCGGGCTGGCAAGAGACCCAGTACTTC. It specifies CASSQMAGWQETQYF.

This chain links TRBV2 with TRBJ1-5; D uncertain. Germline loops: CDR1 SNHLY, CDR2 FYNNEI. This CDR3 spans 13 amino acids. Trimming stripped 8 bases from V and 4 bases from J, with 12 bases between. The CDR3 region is CASQDDGNQPQHF. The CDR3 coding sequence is TGTGCCAGCCAAGACGACGGGAATCAGCCCCAGCATTTT.

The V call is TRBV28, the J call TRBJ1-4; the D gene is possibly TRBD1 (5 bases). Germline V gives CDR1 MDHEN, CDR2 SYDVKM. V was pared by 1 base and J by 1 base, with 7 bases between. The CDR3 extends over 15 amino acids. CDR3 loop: CASSLFGGTNEKLFF. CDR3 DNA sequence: TGTGCCAGCAGTTTATTCGGGGGAACTAATGAAAAACTGTTTTTT.